This TCR beta chain was identified during a study of blood T cell repertoires in COVID-19. Study details: Sources were T cells, B-cell-depleted T cells, or PBMCs; the material itself was cDNA or gDNA.

All enrollees were about 18 to 100 years old and from 24 US areas. The CDR3 length is 15 residues. Germline lookup yields CDR1 MNHEY and CDR2 SVGAGI. V was trimmed by 0 bases and J by 4 bases, leaving 10 bases between them. As handled by the study authors: From reference gene primer amplification, estimates of nucleated cell counts were derived. Sequencing was performed with immunoSEQ multiplex PCR; in TCRdb, only in-frame clones are kept and a portion is missing. D and trimming come from the DNA, and the V and J calls and clone size come from that table. The sample has 250,000 to 300,000 clones, approximately 91% seen once; the top ten hold 2.3%.

The TCR originated in a woman aged 40-49 years with acute COVID-19. The chain uses TRBV6-5 and TRBJ1-3; D unclear. Sample: PBMCs or T cells enriched from blood (not recorded which). The chain's CDR3 is CASSYSPRAGNTIYF. The CDR3 region has the DNA TGTGCCAGCAGTTACTCCCCGAGGGCCGGAAACACCATATATTTT.